What follows is one T cell receptor (beta chain) and its context. Its specificity is not known. The data originate from a study of cytomegalovirus exposure and HLA in healthy donors. The CDR3 runs to 17 residues. Germline V gene data show CDR1 as SGHKS and CDR2 as YYEKEE (reference sequence). J was trimmed by 1 base and V by 0 bases; bases with no gene match: 7. PCR involved 60 Vbeta and 13 Jbeta primers. Assay: immunoSEQ multiplex PCR; the TCRdb copy retains only in-frame clones and omits some. The data hold about 130,000 clones, with 70% to 90% observed a single time. Findings and limits, study-wide: Sequencing likely produced, as an artifact, a cluster of highly shared sequence variants. The authors reported that TCR beta sequences could predict HLA-A and HLA-B alleles. These predictions were accurate for most subjects in the first cohort. Later analysis identified about 17,000 TCR beta sequences associated with HLA alleles, using a false discovery rate threshold of 0.05.

This TCR came from a middle-aged woman in good health and CMV-seropositive. Sequencing was carried out using PBMCs. J is TRBJ1-1 and V is TRBV5-5, with 9 positions matching TRBD1. The chain's CDR3 is CASSLVGQGLGNTEAFF. The DNA for the CDR3 is TGTGCCAGCAGCTTGGTTGGACAGGGGCTCGGGAACACTGAAGCTTTCTTT.